This TCR beta chain was identified in a study of blood T cell repertoires in COVID-19. In the study's own analysis: Estimated nucleated cell counts came from reference gene primer amplification. Repertoires were generated with immunoSEQ multiplex PCR, while TCRdb's copy carries only in-frame clones and drops some. The V and J calls and clone size are taken from that table; D and trimming were inferred from the DNA. The sample has 400,000 to 500,000 clones; more than 70% are singletons. The germline V and J ends were trimmed by 3 bases and 4 bases, with 6 bases remaining between them. This CDR3 comprises 12 residues. Germline V gene sequence: CDR1 MDHEN, CDR2 SYDVKM.

This chain connects TRBV28 to TRBJ1-2; D gene ambiguous. The TCR sequence derives from a woman between 18 and 30 years old who had been exposed to COVID-19. Sequencing input: PBMCs or T cells enriched from blood (not recorded which). The CDR3 sequence: CASSLAGYGYTF. CDR3 DNA: TGTGCCAGCAGTTTGGCAGGCTATGGCTACACCTTC.